This T cell receptor beta chain stems from a study of CD8 T cells in ankylosing spondylitis. This clonotype was counted a few times. The V gene end was trimmed by 5 bases and the J gene end by 3 bases; junction bases not matched to a gene: 6. This CDR3 is built from 15 residues. CDR1 is SGHTA and CDR2 is FQGNSA in the germline V gene. TCRdb called the 5' RACE reads again in MiXCR, with one record for every CDR3 protein. The sample lists about 130,000 distinct CDR3 sequences, more than 5.5% occurring once. V is TRBV7-2 and J is TRBJ2-7; 11 bases are shared with TRBD1. The receptor was isolated from a female donor with ankylosing spondylitis or in good health (not recorded which). The sequenced sample was blood, either unsorted or a sorted T cell fraction (not recorded which). The DNA of the CDR3 is TGTGCCAGCAGCATCGGACAGGGGGCGGTCTACGAGCAGTACTTC. It translates to CASSIGQGAVYEQYF.